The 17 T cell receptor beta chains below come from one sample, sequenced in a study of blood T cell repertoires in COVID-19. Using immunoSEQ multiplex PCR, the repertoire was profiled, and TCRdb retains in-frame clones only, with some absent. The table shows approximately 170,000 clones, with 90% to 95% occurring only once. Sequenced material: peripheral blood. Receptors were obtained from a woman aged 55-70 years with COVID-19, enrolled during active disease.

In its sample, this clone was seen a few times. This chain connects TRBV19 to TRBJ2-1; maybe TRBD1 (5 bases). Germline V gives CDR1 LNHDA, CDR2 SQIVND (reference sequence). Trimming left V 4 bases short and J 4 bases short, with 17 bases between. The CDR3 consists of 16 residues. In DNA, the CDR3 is TGTGCCAGTAGTAAGACAGCCGCTTGGGGATACAATGAGCAGTTCTTC. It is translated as CASSKTAAWGYNEQFF.

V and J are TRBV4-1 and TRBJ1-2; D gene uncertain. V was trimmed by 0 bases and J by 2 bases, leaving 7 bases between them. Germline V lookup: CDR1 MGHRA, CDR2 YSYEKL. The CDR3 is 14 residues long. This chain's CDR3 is CASSQDGRNYGYTF. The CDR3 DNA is TGCGCCAGCAGCCAAGATGGCAGGAACTATGGCTACACCTTC.

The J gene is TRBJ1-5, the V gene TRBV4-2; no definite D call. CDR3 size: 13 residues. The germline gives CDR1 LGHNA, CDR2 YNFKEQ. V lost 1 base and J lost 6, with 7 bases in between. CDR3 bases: TGTGCCAGCAGCCAAGTCGCGGGTCAGCCCCAGCATTTT. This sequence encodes CASSQVAGQPQHF.

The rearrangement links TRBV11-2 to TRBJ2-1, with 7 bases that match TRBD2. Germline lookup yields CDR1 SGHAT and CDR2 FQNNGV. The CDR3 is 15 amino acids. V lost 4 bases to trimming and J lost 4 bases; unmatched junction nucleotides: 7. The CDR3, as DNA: TGTGCCAGCAGCTCAATTAGCGGGCGGTACAATGAGCAGTTCTTC. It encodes CASSSISGRYNEQFF.

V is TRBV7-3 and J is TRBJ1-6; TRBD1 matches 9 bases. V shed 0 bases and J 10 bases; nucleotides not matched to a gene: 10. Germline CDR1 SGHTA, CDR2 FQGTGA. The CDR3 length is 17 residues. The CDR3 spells CASSLTGRGQGRSPLHF. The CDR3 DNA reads TGTGCCAGCAGCTTAACGGGGAGGGGACAGGGCCGGTCACCCCTCCACTTT.

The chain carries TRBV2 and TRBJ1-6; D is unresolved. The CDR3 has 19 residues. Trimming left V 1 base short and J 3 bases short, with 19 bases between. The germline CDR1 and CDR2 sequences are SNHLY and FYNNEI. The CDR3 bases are TGTGCCAGCAGTGAAGGCAGCGCAATGGGTCTCTACTATAATTCACCCCTCCACTTT. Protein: CASSEGSAMGLYYNSPLHF.

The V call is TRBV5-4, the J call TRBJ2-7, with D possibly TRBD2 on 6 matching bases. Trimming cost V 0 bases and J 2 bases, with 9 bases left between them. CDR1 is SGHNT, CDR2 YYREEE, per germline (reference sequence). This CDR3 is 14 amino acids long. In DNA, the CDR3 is TGTGCCAGCAGCTTGGCCGGGGGACCCTACGAGCAGTACTTC. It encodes CASSLAGGPYEQYF.

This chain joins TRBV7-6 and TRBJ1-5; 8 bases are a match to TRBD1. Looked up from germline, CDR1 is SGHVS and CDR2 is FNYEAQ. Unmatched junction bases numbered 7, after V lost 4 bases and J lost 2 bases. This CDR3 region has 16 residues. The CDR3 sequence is CASSYGQGQGNQPQHF. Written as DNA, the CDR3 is TGTGCCAGCAGCTACGGACAGGGACAAGGCAATCAGCCCCAGCATTTT.

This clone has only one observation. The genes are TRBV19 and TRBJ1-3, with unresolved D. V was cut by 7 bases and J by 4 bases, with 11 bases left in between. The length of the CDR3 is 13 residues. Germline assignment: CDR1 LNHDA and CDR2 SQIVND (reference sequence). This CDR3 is CASMGTLGNTIYF. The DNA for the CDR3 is TGTGCCAGTATGGGCACTCTGGGAAACACCATATATTTT. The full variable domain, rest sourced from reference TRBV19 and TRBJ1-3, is DGGITQSPKYLFRKEGQNVTLSCEQNLNHDAMYWYRQDPGQGLRLIYYSQIVNDFQKGDIAEGYSVSREKKESFPLTVTSAQKNPTAFYLCASMGTLGNTIYFGEGSWLTVV.

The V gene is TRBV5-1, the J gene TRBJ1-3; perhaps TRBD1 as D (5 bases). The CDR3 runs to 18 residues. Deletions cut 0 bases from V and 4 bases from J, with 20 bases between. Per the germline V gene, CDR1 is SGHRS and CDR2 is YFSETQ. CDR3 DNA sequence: TGCGCCAGCAGCTTGGTCCCGTCGGGGGGTCCATCCGGAAACACCATATATTTT. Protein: CASSLVPSGGPSGNTIYF.

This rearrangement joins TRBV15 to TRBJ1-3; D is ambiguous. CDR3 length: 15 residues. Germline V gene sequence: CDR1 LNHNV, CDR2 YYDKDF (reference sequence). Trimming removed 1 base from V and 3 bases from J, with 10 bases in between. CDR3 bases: TGTGCCACCAGCAGAGGGCCCGAGGGTGGAAACACCATATATTTT. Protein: CATSRGPEGGNTIYF.

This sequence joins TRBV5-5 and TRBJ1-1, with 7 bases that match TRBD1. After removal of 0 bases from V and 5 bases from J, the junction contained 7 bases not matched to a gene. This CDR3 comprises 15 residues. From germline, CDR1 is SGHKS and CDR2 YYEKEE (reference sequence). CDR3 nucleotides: TGTGCCAGCAGCTTGGTACAGGGGAGTCGGACTGAAGCTTTCTTT. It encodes CASSLVQGSRTEAFF. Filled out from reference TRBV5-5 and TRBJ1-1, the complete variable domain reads DAGVTQSPTHLIKTRGQQVTLRCSPISGHKSVSWYQQVLGQGPQFIFQYYEKEERGRGNFPDRFSARQFPNYSSELNVNALLLGDSALYLCASSLVQGSRTEAFFGQGTRLTVV.

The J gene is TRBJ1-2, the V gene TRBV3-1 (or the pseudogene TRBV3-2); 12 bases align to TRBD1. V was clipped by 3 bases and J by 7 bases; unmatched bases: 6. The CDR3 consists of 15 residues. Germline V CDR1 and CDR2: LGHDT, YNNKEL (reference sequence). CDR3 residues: CASSQGTGGMGGYTF. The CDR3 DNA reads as TGTGCCAGCAGCCAGGGGACAGGGGGCATGGGTGGCTACACCTTC.

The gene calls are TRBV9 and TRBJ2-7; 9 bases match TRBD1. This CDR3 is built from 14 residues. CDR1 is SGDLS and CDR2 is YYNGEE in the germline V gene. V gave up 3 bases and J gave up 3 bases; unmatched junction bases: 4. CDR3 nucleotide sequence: TGTGCCAGCAGCGGGCGGGACAGGGACTACGAGCAGTACTTC. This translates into CASSGRDRDYEQYF.

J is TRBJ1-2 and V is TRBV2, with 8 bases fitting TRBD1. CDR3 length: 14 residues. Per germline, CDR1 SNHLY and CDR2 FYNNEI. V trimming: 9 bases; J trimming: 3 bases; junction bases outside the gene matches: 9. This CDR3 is CASLGQGAHYGYTF. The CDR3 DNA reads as TGTGCCAGTCTCGGGCAGGGGGCTCACTATGGCTACACCTTC.

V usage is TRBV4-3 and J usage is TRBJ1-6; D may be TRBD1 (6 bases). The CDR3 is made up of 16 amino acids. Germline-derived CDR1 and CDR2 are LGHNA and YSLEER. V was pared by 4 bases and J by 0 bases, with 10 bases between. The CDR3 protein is CASSPRGSSYNSPLHF. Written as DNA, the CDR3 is TGCGCCAGCAGCCCCAGGGGTAGCTCCTATAATTCACCCCTCCACTTT.

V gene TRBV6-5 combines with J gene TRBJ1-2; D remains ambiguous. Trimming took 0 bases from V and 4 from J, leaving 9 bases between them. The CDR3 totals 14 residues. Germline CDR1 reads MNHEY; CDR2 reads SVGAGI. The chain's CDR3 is CASSYSKFSYGYTF. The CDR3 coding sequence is TGTGCCAGCAGTTACTCGAAGTTCAGCTATGGCTACACCTTC.